The rows below give T cell receptor beta chains drawn from one sample of a study of T cells in Graves' hyperthyroidism and ophthalmopathy. TCRdb reprocessed the multiplex PCR reads with MiXCR, giving one entry per CDR3 protein. This table holds around 380,000 distinct CDR3 sequences, about 13% found once. The sequencing sample was made of blood. These receptors came from a man younger than 40 with Graves' hyperthyroidism that later progressed to Graves' ophthalmopathy. Both conserved end residues are part of each CDR3. Clone size is shown for a subset of rows, as once, few, many or a class of expanded clone.

J gene	clone size	V gene	CDR3 protein
TRBJ2-2	many	TRBV3-1	CASSQDGAYSTGELFF
TRBJ1-2	many	TRBV7-9	CASSLQGAENYGYTF
TRBJ2-2	many	TRBV12-3/TRBV12-4	CASSLGSRLLFF
TRBJ2-3	.	TRBV14	CASSLRLVGTDTQYF
TRBJ2-3	many	TRBV14	CASSPHLADTQYF
TRBJ2-7	.	TRBV6-2/TRBV6-3	CASSYGGQGSYEQYF
TRBJ1-6	few	TRBV7-9	CASSFQNSPLHF
TRBJ2-2	.	TRBV5-1	CASRGQGASGELFF
TRBJ1-2	many	TRBV7-9	CASSPPRRDYGYTF
TRBJ2-5	many	TRBV11-2	CASSLGTGLGETQYF
TRBJ1-2	many	TRBV11-2	CASSPAGADYGYTF
TRBJ1-4	.	TRBV3-1	CASSQSGSTNEKLFF
TRBJ1-2	.	TRBV30	CAWSGSRMGNYGYTF
TRBJ2-5	few	TRBV20-1	CSARHHPEGQGDPGAQYF
TRBJ2-5	.	TRBV5-1	CASSLGTGGRQETQYF
TRBJ1-5	many	TRBV30	CAWTQASNQPQHF
TRBJ2-1	.	TRBV5-1	CASSVTSGIYNEQFF
TRBJ1-2	.	TRBV15	CATSREAGRDYGYTF
TRBJ1-6	few	TRBV9	CASKSDSYNSPLHF
TRBJ1-4	once	TRBV10-3	CAISESRDGSEELFF
TRBJ1-1	many	TRBV6-1	CAVQGQPRGTEAFF
TRBJ1-5	many	TRBV7-3	CASSFIGRTGKIEYSNQPQHF
TRBJ2-7	many	TRBV27	CASSNSDSSYEQYF
TRBJ1-5	.	TRBV24-1	CATSDQGLGDQPQHF
TRBJ2-3	many	TRBV7-9	CASSSPRYTQYF
TRBJ1-5	.	TRBV3-1	CVSSQVGNQPQHF
TRBJ2-4	few	TRBV5-4	CASSLEKNIQYF
TRBJ2-7	many	TRBV11-1	CASSLSVYEQYF
TRBJ2-7	many	TRBV7-8	CASSPRGTSGYEQYF
TRBJ1-5	many	TRBV28	CASSGEQGAINQPQHF
TRBJ1-1	many	TRBV11-2	CASSFKGDTEAFF
TRBJ2-3	few	TRBV5-6	CASSQGRGRDTQYF
TRBJ1-2	once	TRBV28	CASSARGGANYGYTF
TRBJ2-3	.	TRBV27	CASSNHPRGAPTQYF
TRBJ2-7	.	TRBV18	CASSSRPGQHFYEQYF
TRBJ2-7	few	TRBV7-6	CVSSLFGTNYEQYF
TRBJ2-1	few	TRBV5-1	CASTRRDNEQFF
TRBJ1-2	few	TRBV9	CASSVQQGGGYTF
TRBJ1-4	few	TRBV3-1	CASSQSSRRGTAHDKLFF
TRBJ1-1	many	TRBV6-1	CASSSPNRGPNTEAFF
TRBJ1-2	many	TRBV18	CASSPMDKNYGYTF
TRBJ2-7	many	TRBV20-1	CSARPLAGGNTSTYF
TRBJ2-6	.	TRBV5-1	CAAGLAGANVLTF
TRBJ2-7	few	TRBV6-1	CASSGQTAYEQYF
TRBJ2-5	many	TRBV6-2/TRBV6-3	CASSYSEKPWETQYF
TRBJ2-6	.	TRBV6-1	CASSEGAGANALTF
TRBJ2-4	few	TRBV28	CASTLGQGGAKNIQYF
TRBJ2-4	many	TRBV11-2	CASSLDLISPVAGIQYF
TRBJ2-6	.	TRBV5-1	CASSLTPAASGANVLTF
TRBJ2-7	many	TRBV7-2	CASSRPGTSYEQYF
TRBJ2-1	few	TRBV2	CASRKDRGRSYNEQFF